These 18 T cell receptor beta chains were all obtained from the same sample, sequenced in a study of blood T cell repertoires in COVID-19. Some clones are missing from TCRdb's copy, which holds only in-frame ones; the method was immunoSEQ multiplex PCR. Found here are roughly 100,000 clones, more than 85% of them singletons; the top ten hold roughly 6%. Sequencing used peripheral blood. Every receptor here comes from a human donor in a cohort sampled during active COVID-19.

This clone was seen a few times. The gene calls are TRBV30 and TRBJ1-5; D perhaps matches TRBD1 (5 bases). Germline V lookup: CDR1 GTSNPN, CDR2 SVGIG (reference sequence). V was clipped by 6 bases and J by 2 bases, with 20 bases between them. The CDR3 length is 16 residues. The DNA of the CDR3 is TGTGCCTGTTCGCCTGGAGGGGCGGTACGCAATCAGCCCCAGCATTTT. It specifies CACSPGGAVRNQPQHF.

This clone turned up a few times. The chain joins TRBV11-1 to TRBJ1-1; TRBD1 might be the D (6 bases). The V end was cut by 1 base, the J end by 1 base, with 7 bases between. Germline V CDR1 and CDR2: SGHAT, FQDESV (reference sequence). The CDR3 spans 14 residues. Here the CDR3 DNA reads TGTGCCAGCAGCTTAGTACAGGGGAACACTGAAGCTTTCTTT. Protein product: CASSLVQGNTEAFF.

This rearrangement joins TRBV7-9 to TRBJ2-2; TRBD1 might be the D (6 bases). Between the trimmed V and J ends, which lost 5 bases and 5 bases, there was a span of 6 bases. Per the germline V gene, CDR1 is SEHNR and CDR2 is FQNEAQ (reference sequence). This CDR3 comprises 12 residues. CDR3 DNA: TGTGCCAGCAGCACAGGGACCGGGGAGCTGTTTTTT. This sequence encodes CASSTGTGELFF.

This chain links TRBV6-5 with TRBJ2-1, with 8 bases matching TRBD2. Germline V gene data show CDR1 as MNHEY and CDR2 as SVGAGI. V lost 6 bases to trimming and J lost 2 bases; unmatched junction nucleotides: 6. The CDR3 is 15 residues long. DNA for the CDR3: TGTGCCAGCAGCCGTAGCGGGGCGGCCTACAATGAGCAGTTCTTC. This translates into CASSRSGAAYNEQFF.

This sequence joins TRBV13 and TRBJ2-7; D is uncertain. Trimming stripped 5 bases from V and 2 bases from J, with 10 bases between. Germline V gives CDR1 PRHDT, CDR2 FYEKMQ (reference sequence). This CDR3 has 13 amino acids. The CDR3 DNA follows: TGTGCCAGCAGCCCTACCTCCGCCTACGAGCAGTACTTC. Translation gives CASSPTSAYEQYF. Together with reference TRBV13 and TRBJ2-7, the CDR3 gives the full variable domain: AAGVIQSPRHLIKEKRETATLKCYPIPRHDTVYWYQQGPGQDPQFLISFYEKMQSDKGSIPDRFSAQQFSDYHSELNMSSLELGDSALYFCASSPTSAYEQYFGPGTRLTVT.

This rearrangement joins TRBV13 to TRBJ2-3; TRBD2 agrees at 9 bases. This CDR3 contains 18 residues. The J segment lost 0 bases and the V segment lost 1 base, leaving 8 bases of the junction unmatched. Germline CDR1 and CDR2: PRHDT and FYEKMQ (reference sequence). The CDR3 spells CASSLAAGGAPSTDTQYF. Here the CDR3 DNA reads TGTGCCAGCAGCTTAGCAGCGGGGGGCGCCCCTAGCACAGATACGCAGTATTTT.

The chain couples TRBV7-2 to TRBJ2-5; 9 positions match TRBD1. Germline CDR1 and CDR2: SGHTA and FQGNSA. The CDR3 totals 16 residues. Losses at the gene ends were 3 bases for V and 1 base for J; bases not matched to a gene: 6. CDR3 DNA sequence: TGTGCCAGCAGCTTGGTGACAGGGGGGACCCAAGAGACCCAGTACTTC. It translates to CASSLVTGGTQETQYF. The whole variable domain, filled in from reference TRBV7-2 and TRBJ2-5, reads GAGVSQSPSNKVTEKGKDVELRCDPISGHTALYWYRQSLGQGLEFLIYFQGNSAPDKSGLPSDRFSAERTGGSVSTLTIQRTQQEDSAVYLCASSLVTGGTQETQYFGPGTRLLVL.

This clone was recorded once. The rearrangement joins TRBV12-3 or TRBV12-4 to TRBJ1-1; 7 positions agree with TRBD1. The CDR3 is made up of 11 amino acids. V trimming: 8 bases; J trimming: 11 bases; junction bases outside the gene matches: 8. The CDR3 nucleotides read TGTGCCAGCGTCCGACAGGGTTCTGCTTTCTTT. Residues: CASVRQGSAFF.

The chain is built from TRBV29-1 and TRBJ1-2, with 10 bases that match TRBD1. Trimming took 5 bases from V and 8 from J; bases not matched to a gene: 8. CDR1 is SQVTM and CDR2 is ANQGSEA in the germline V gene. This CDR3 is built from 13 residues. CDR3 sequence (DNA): TGCAGCGTTCGAGACAGGGGGCCCTCCGGCTACACCTTC. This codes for CSVRDRGPSGYTF.

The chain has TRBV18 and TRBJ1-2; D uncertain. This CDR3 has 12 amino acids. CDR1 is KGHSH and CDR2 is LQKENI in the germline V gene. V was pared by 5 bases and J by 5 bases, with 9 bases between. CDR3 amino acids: CASSAEDYGYTF. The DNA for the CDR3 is TGTGCCAGCTCAGCCGAGGATTATGGCTACACCTTC.

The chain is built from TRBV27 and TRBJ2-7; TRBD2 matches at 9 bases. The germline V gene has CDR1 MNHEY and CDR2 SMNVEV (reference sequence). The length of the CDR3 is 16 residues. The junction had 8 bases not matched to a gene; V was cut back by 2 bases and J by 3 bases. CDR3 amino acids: CASSLLAGSGLYEQYF. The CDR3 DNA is TGTGCCAGCAGTTTACTAGCGGGATCGGGCCTCTACGAGCAGTACTTC.

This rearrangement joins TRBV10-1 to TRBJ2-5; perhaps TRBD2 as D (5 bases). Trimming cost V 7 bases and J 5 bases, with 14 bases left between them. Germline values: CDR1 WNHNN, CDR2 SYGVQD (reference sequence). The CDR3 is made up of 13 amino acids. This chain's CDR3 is CASMVGDDETQYF. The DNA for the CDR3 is TGCGCCAGCATGGTGGGAGACGATGAGACCCAGTACTTC.

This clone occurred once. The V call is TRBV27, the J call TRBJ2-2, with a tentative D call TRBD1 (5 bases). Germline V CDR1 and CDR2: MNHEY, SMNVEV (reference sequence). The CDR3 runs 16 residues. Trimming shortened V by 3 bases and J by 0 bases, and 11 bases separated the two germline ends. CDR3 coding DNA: TGTGCCAGCAGTTTTAATGGGGCCGCGAACACCGGGGAGCTGTTTTTT. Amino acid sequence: CASSFNGAANTGELFF.

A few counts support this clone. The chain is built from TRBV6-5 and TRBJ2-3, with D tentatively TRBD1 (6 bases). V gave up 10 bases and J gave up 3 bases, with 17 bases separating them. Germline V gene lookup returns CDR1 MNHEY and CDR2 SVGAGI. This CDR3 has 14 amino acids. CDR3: CATNQGRSTDTQYF. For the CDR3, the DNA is TGTGCCACCAACCAGGGGAGATCAACAGATACGCAGTATTTT.

As DNA, the CDR3 is TGTGCCAGCAGCGTAGTTGAGTCGTTTGGTGACCAGTACTTC. It specifies CASSVVESFGDQYF. This chain joins TRBV9 and TRBJ2-5; no reliable D call. The CDR3 contains 14 residues. V was clipped by 0 bases and J by 10 bases, with 16 bases between them. Germline V gives CDR1 SGDLS, CDR2 YYNGEE.

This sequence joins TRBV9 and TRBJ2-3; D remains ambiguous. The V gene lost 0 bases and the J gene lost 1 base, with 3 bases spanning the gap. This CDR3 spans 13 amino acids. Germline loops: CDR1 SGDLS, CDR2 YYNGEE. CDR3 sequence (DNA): TGTGCCAGCAGCGTAGCCGGCACAGATACGCAGTATTTT. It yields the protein CASSVAGTDTQYF.

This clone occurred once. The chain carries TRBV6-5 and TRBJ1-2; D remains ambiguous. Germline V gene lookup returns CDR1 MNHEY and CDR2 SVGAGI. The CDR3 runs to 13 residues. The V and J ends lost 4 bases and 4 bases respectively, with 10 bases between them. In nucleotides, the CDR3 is TGTGCCAGCAGTTCGGTTTTTGGCTATGGCTACACCTTC. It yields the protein CASSSVFGYGYTF.

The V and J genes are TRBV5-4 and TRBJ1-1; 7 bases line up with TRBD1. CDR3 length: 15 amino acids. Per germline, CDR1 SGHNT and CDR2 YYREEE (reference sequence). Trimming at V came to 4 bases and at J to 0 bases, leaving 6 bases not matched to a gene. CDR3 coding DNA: TGTGCCAGCAGCGGTGGGGGACAGTTGAACACTGAAGCTTTCTTT. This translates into CASSGGGQLNTEAFF.